A selection of T cell receptor beta chains follows, all from one sample in a study of blood T cell repertoires in COVID-19. Sequenced by immunoSEQ multiplex PCR; TCRdb stores in-frame clones only, minus some. Here the sample spans some 5,000 clones, 84% being singletons. The sample comprised peripheral blood. Every receptor here comes from a human donor in a cohort sampled during active COVID-19. Each CDR3 is given with its conserved first and last residue. The D gene is left open where the match is weak. Not every row has a clone size; where given, it reads once, few, many or a size class.

>.|17|TRBV7-3|TRBJ2-5|.
TGTGCCAGCAGCCCCCGACCCGGAACAGGCCGGCAAGAGACCCAGTACTTC
CASSPRPGTGRQETQYF
>.|16|TRBV20-1|TRBJ2-7|TRBD2
TGCAGTGCTAGTCCTCTGGGACTACTCATCTCCTACGAGCAGTACTTC
CSASPLGLLISYEQYF
>.|13|TRBV14|TRBJ2-3|TRBD2
TGTGCCAGCAGCCAAGACGGGGGGTATACGCAGTATTTT
CASSQDGGYTQYF
>.|15|TRBV4-3|TRBJ2-7|TRBD1
TGCGCCAGCAGCCAAGCCCGGGACAGGTATTACGAGCAGTACTTC
CASSQARDRYYEQYF
>.|14|TRBV5-4|TRBJ1-1|.
TGTGCCAGCAGCCCAACAGGGCTTGTGACTGAAGCTTTCTTT
CASSPTGLVTEAFF
>.|15|TRBV7-9|TRBJ2-1|TRBD2
TGTGCCAGCAGCTTAGGGACTAGCGGGAGTAATGAGCAGTTCTTC
CASSLGTSGSNEQFF
>.|21|TRBV4-1|TRBJ2-2|TRBD1
TGCGCCAGCAGCCAAGTTCCATCGTTCCTCCCCGGGACAGGGGGTTCCGGGGAGCTGTTTTTT
CASSQVPSFLPGTGGSGELFF
>once|15|TRBV27|TRBJ1-5|.
TGTGCCAGCAGTTTACAGGGTTTGTCCAATCAGCCCCAGCATTTT
CASSLQGLSNQPQHF
>once|15|TRBV9|TRBJ1-1|.
TGTGCCAGCAGCGTAGTAGCCGGGTCGTACGCTGAAGCTTTCTTT
CASSVVAGSYAEAFF
>.|15|TRBV6-1|TRBJ2-7|.
TGTGCCAGCAGTGAACGCGAGGGAGATTTCGGCGAGCAGTACTTC
CASSEREGDFGEQYF
>.|12|TRBV28|TRBJ2-7|.
TGTGCCAGCAGTACCTCGACGGGAGAGCAGTACTTC
CASSTSTGEQYF
>.|14|TRBV5-6|TRBJ2-7|.
TGTGCCAGCAGCTTGGACAGACGGTACTACGAGCAGTACTTC
CASSLDRRYYEQYF
>.|14|TRBV6-5|TRBJ2-1|TRBD1
TGTGCCAGCAGCTTAGACAGGGGGGGACGTGAGCAGTTCTTC
CASSLDRGGREQFF
>.|15|TRBV30|TRBJ1-2|.
TGTGCCTGGAGGCCGCCGGCCTTGCGGGGCTATGGCTACACCTTC
CAWRPPALRGYGYTF
>.|13|TRBV2|TRBJ1-4|.
TGTGCCAGCAGTGAGACTGGCGGTGAAAAACTGTTTTTT
CASSETGGEKLFF
>.|17|TRBV9|TRBJ1-3|TRBD1
TGTGCCAGCAGCGCCCAATCAGGACAGGGGTCCGGAAACACCATATATTTT
CASSAQSGQGSGNTIYF
>.|14|TRBV11-3|TRBJ2-5|.
TGTGCCAGCAGCCAGACAGGACCCGAAGAGACCCAGTACTTC
CASSQTGPEETQYF
>.|15|TRBV9|TRBJ2-3|TRBD2
TGTGCCAGCAGCGTTAGCGGGGGCTACACAGATACGCAGTATTTT
CASSVSGGYTDTQYF
>.|13|TRBV5-8|TRBJ1-2|TRBD1
TGTGCCAGCAGCTTGATAAGGGGGCAAGGCTACACCTTC
CASSLIRGQGYTF
>.|18|TRBV30|TRBJ1-1|TRBD1
TGTGCCTGGAGTCAGGTGGTGGGGGACAGGGACCTGAACACTGAAGCTTTCTTT
CAWSQVVGDRDLNTEAFF
>once|15|TRBV5-1|TRBJ1-4|TRBD1
TGCGCCAGCAGCTTGGACGGGACAGGAAATGAAAAACTGTTTTTT
CASSLDGTGNEKLFF
>.|13|TRBV3-1/TRBV3-2|TRBJ2-2|.
TGTGCCAGCAGCCGCTTGGCTACCGGGGAGCTGTTTTTT
CASSRLATGELFF
>.|14|TRBV6-6|TRBJ1-6|.
TGTGCCAGCACACTCCAGGGGAGTTCTTCACCCCTCCACTTT
CASTLQGSSSPLHF
>once|13|TRBV5-1|TRBJ2-2|.
TGCGCCAGCAGCTCCGGTGGTTCCGGGGAGCTGTTTTTT
CASSSGGSGELFF
>.|16|TRBV7-3|TRBJ2-3|TRBD1
TGTGCCAGCAGCTTTTCCGGGACAGGGAATCAGAATACGCAGTATTTT
CASSFSGTGNQNTQYF
>few|16|TRBV27|TRBJ2-7|TRBD2
TGTGCCAGCAGTATGACTAGCGGGAGTTTAGGAAACGAGCAGTACTTC
CASSMTSGSLGNEQYF
>.|15|TRBV7-9|TRBJ2-5|TRBD2
TGTGCCAGCAGCTTAGAGGGAGGGGCACAAGAGACCCAGTACTTC
CASSLEGGAQETQYF
>once|13|TRBV28|TRBJ2-7|.
TGTGCCAGCAGTTTAAGGGGGTCCAACGAGCAGTACTTC
CASSLRGSNEQYF
>.|20|TRBV28|TRBJ2-1|TRBD2
TGTGCCAGCAGTTTATTTTCTAGTCGGGGGAGGGGACTAGCAGCAAATGAGCAGTTCTTC
CASSLFSSRGRGLAANEQFF
>.|12|TRBV5-4|TRBJ1-2|.
TGTGCCAGCAGCTTGCCTAATTATGGCTACACCTTC
CASSLPNYGYTF
>.|16|TRBV7-7|TRBJ2-2|TRBD2
TGTGCTAGCAGCTTTCTAGCGGCCAAGAACACCGGGGAGCTGTTTTTT
CASSFLAAKNTGELFF
>.|15|TRBV25-1|TRBJ1-1|.
TGTGCCAGCAGTGAAACCAGGGGTATGAACACTGAAGCTTTCTTT
CASSETRGMNTEAFF
>.|15|TRBV10-1|TRBJ2-5|TRBD2
TGCGCCAGCAGTGAGTCGGCGGGAGTTCTAGAGACCCAGTACTTC
CASSESAGVLETQYF
>.|17|TRBV7-9|TRBJ2-1|TRBD2
TGTGCCAGCAGCCCGGGAGTGTCTAGCGGGGCCCACAATGAGCAGTTCTTC
CASSPGVSSGAHNEQFF
>few|16|TRBV6-4|TRBJ1-4|.
TGTGCCAGCAGTGAGGGGAGAGGGAGTGGTGATGAAAAACTGTTTTTT
CASSEGRGSGDEKLFF
>.|17|TRBV2|TRBJ1-5|TRBD1
TGTGCCAGCAGTCCGGACAGGGGGTATGGGGACAATCAGCCCCAGCATTTT
CASSPDRGYGDNQPQHF
>.|16|TRBV2|TRBJ2-5|TRBD1
TGTGCCAGCAGTGTAGGGGGACAGGGGGTAAAGGGGACCCAGTACTTC
CASSVGGQGVKGTQYF
>.|10|TRBV29-1|TRBJ1-1|.
TGCAGCGTTGAGGGGCCTGAAGCTTTCTTT
CSVEGPEAFF